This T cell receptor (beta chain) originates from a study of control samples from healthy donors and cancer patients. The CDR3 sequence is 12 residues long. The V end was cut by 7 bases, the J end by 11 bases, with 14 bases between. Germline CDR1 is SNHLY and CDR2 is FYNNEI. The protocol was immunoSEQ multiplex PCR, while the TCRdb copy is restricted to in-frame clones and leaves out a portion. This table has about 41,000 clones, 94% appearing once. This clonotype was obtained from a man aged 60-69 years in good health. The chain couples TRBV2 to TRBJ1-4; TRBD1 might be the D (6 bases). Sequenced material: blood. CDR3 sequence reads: CASTAIGQKLFF. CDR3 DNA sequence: TGTGCCAGCACCGCAATCGGACAGAAACTGTTTTTT.